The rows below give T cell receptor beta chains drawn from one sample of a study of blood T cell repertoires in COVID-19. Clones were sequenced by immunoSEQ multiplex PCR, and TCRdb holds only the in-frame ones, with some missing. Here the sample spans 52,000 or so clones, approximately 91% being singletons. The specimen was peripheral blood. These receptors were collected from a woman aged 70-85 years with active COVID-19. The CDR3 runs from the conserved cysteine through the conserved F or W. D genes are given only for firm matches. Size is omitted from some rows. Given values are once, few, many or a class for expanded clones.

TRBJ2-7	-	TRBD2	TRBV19	CASSMPRTSGSDEQYF	TGTGCCAGTAGTATGCCGCGGACTAGCGGGAGTGACGAGCAGTACTTC
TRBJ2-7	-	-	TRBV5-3	CARKFPRASYEQYF	TGTGCCAGAAAGTTCCCGCGCGCCTCCTACGAGCAGTACTTC
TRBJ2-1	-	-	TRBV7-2	CASSLLVSRNEQFF	TGTGCCAGCAGCTTACTAGTGTCTAGAAATGAGCAGTTCTTC
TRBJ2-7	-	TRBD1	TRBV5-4	CASSSGTGDYEQYF	TGTGCCAGCAGTTCCGGGACAGGAGACTACGAGCAGTACTTC
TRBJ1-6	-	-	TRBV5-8	CASRPTGDNSPLHF	TGTGCCAGCAGACCGACAGGAGATAATTCACCCCTCCACTTT
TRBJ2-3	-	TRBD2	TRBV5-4	CASSWPAGERSDTQYF	TGTGCCAGCAGCTGGCCTGCGGGAGAAAGGTCAGATACGCAGTATTTT
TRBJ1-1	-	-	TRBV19	CASRLVGQRGNTEAFF	TGTGCCAGTAGGCTTGTGGGACAAAGGGGGAACACTGAAGCTTTCTTT
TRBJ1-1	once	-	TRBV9	CASSRERNTEAFF	TGTGCCAGCAGCAGGGAGAGGAACACTGAAGCTTTCTTT
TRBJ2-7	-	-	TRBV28	CASSTYGFSRKGLSWEQYF	TGTGCCAGCAGTACTTACGGGTTCAGCCGAAAGGGGTTGAGTTGGGAGCAGTACTTC
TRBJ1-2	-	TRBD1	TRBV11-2	CASSNTLVAGGEGYTF	TGTGCCAGCAGCAACACTTTGGTGGCAGGGGGCGAAGGCTACACCTTC
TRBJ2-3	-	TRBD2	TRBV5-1	CASSIGLASSTDTQYF	TGCGCCAGCAGCATCGGACTAGCTTCTAGCACAGATACGCAGTATTTT
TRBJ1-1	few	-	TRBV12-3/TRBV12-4	CASSLQANTEAFF	TGTGCCAGCAGTTTACAAGCGAACACTGAAGCTTTCTTT
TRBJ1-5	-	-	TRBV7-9	CASSLDSASGPQHF	TGTGCCAGCAGCTTAGATTCTGCCAGCGGGCCCCAGCATTTT
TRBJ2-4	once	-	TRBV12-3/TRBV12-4	CASSHYVKNIQYF	TGTGCCAGCAGCCACTACGTTAAAAACATTCAGTACTTC
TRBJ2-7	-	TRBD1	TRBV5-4	CASKRTGGKDEQYF	TGTGCCAGCAAACGGACAGGGGGAAAGGACGAGCAGTACTTC
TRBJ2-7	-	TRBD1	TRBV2	CATSGQDYEQYF	TGTGCCACCTCCGGACAGGACTACGAGCAGTACTTC
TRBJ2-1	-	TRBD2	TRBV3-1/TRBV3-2	CASSQGLADDNEQFF	TGTGCCAGCAGCCAAGGACTAGCGGACGACAATGAGCAGTTCTTC
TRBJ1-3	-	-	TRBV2	CASSELSGVGGNTIYF	TGTGCCAGCAGTGAATTATCGGGGGTTGGTGGAAACACCATATATTTT
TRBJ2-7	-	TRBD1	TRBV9	CASSPGQGAYEQYF	TGTGCCAGCAGCCCCGGGCAGGGGGCCTACGAGCAGTACTTC
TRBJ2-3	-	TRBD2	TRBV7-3	CASSELGAGADTQYF	TGTGCCAGCAGCGAACTGGGAGCGGGAGCAGATACGCAGTATTTT
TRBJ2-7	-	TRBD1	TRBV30	CAWTPGQGFMYEQYF	TGTGCCTGGACTCCCGGACAGGGTTTTATGTACGAGCAGTACTTC
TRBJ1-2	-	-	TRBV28	CASIPLQPREGYTF	TGTGCCAGCATCCCTTTGCAGCCGAGGGAGGGCTACACCTTC
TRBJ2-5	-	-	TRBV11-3	CASSPETGGGQETQYF	TGTGCCAGCAGCCCCGAGACAGGAGGTGGGCAAGAGACCCAGTACTTC
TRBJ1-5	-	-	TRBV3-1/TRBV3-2	CASSHLNQPQHF	TGTGCCAGCAGCCATCTAAATCAGCCCCAGCATTTT
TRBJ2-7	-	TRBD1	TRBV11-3	CASSHTGDEQYF	TGTGCCAGCAGCCACACAGGGGACGAGCAGTACTTC
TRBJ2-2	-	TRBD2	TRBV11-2	CASNSSPWEGTGELFF	TGTGCCAGCAATTCATCCCCGTGGGAGGGGACCGGGGAGCTGTTTTTT
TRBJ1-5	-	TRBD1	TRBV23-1	CASSHPGQGSNQPQHF	TGCGCCAGCAGTCACCCCGGACAGGGAAGCAATCAGCCCCAGCATTTT
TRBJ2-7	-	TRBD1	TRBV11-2	CASSEGQGASYEQYF	TGTGCCAGCAGCGAGGGACAGGGGGCCTCCTACGAGCAGTACTTC
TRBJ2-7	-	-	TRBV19	CASSIIHGSVYEQYF	TGTGCCAGTAGTATAATACACGGGAGTGTTTACGAGCAGTACTTC
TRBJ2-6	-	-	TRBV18	CASSQVRDTIALSGANVLTF	TGTGCCAGCTCCCAGGTTCGGGACACGATTGCCCTTTCTGGGGCCAACGTCCTGACTTTC
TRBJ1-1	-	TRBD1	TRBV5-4	CASSMTGVNTEAFF	TGTGCCAGCAGCATGACAGGGGTGAACACTGAAGCTTTCTTT
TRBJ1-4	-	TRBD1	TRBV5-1	CASSTSGTGDEKLFF	TGCGCCAGCAGCACCTCCGGGACAGGTGATGAAAAACTGTTTTTT
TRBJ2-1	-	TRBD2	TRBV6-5	CASSYSLAGDYEQFF	TGTGCCAGCAGTTACTCGCTAGCGGGAGATTATGAGCAGTTCTTC
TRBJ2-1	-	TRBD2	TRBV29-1	CSVEELAGLGEQFF	TGCAGCGTTGAAGAACTAGCGGGACTTGGCGAGCAGTTCTTC
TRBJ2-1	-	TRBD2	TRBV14	CASSQDRGTSGRATYNEQFF	TGTGCCAGCAGCCAAGATCGAGGGACTAGCGGGAGAGCTACCTACAATGAGCAGTTCTTC
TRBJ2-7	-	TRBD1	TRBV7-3	CASSLTFGAGQGRNEQYF	TGTGCCAGCAGCTTAACGTTTGGGGCGGGACAGGGCAGGAACGAGCAGTACTTC
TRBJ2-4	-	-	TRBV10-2	CASSERGRELAKNIQYF	TGCGCCAGCAGTGAGCGCGGACGGGAGTTAGCCAAAAACATTCAGTACTTC
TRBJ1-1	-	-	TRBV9	CASSAISYRVTEAFF	TGTGCCAGCAGCGCCATTTCCTACAGGGTCACTGAAGCTTTCTTT
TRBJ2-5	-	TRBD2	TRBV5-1	CASSLAGAGEETQYF	TGCGCCAGCAGCTTGGCCGGGGCGGGAGAGGAGACCCAGTACTTC
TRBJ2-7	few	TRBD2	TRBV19	CASRPSGRLYEQYF	TGTGCCAGCCGACCCAGCGGGAGGTTATACGAGCAGTACTTC
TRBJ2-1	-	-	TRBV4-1	CASSQGGSRGRAHNEQFF	TGCGCCAGCAGCCAAGGAGGCTCCAGGGGCCGGGCCCACAATGAGCAGTTCTTC
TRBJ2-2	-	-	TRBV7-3	CASSFGTHTGELFF	TGTGCCAGCAGCTTTGGGACACACACCGGGGAGCTGTTTTTT
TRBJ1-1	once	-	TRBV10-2	CASSPNRENTEAFF	TGCGCCAGCAGTCCGAACAGGGAGAACACTGAAGCTTTCTTT
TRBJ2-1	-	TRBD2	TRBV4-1	CASSQTTSGFSYNEQFF	TGCGCCAGCAGCCAAACGACTAGCGGGTTCTCCTACAATGAGCAGTTCTTC
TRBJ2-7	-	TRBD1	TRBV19	CASSTDRTYEQYF	TGTGCCAGTAGTACGGACAGGACCTACGAGCAGTACTTC
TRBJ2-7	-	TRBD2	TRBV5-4	CASSAGLASYEQYF	TGTGCCAGCAGCGCGGGACTAGCAAGCTACGAGCAGTACTTC
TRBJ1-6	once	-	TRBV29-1	CSVKDSSESPLHF	TGCAGCGTTAAGGACAGCTCGGAATCACCCCTCCACTTT